This is a list of T cell receptor beta chains from one sample in a study of Graves' ophthalmopathy and Graves' hyperthyroidism. TCRdb called the multiplex PCR reads again in MiXCR, with one record for every CDR3 protein. The repertoire has approximately 160,000 distinct CDR3 sequences, over 35% of them found once; the top ten carry roughly 5.2%. The material sequenced was peripheral blood. Receptor source: a woman in her forties with Graves' ophthalmopathy. Each CDR3 is given without its conserved first and last residue.

CDR3aa: ATGRDRGNTEAF
v_gene: TRBV24-1

CDR3aa: ASSLLGMTNEQY
v_gene: TRBV11-3

CDR3aa: ASSEGTLDYGYT
v_gene: TRBV13

CDR3aa: ASSVDGNQAQH
v_gene: TRBV18

CDR3aa: ASSRIEGMPQH
v_gene: TRBV12-3/TRBV12-4

CDR3aa: ASSSFGGRLSNTEAF
v_gene: TRBV6-5

CDR3aa: ASSWTGPNGYT
v_gene: TRBV7-2

CDR3aa: ASSLAGREETQY
v_gene: TRBV7-2

CDR3aa: ASSPSRESRQPQH
v_gene: TRBV7-8

CDR3aa: ASIQGGGTTEAF
v_gene: TRBV6-1

CDR3aa: ASSRRKIGETQY
v_gene: TRBV6-2/TRBV6-3

CDR3aa: ASTWDRRYEQY
v_gene: TRBV12-3/TRBV12-4

CDR3aa: ASSWRGADTQY
v_gene: TRBV12-3/TRBV12-4

CDR3aa: SARGGGQPSSYNSPLH
v_gene: TRBV20-1

CDR3aa: AWSPGIGSYEQY
v_gene: TRBV30

CDR3aa: ASSWGARGTEAF
v_gene: TRBV5-1

CDR3aa: ASSESGRYGYT
v_gene: TRBV6-1

CDR3aa: ASSLLLSGAGRAKNIQY
v_gene: TRBV28

CDR3aa: ASSLGGTQGWANTEAF
v_gene: TRBV5-1